This entry lists 29 T cell receptor beta chains sequenced from one sample in a study of CD8+ T cells in alopecia areata. Treatment specified: oral pan-JAK inhibitor, 5-10 mg twice daily. Isolated RNA was reverse transcribed into cDNA used as the sequencing template. The assay was immunoSEQ multiplex PCR, and TCRdb's table has in-frame clones only and misses some. The sample contains about 150,000 clones, 45% to 60% of which appear only once. Specimen: CD8+ T cells sorted from blood, collected at week 4, from a patient treated with tofacitinib. Every receptor here comes from a human donor with alopecia areata.

This clone showed up just a few times. The chain recombines TRBV2 with TRBJ1-1, with 8 bases that match TRBD1. CDR1 is SNHLY, CDR2 FYNNEI, per germline. This CDR3 has 16 residues. V was clipped by 5 bases and J by 1 base; unmatched bases: 9. The CDR3 DNA follows: TGTGCCAGCAGTTACGATCGGACAGGGCAGAACACTGAAGCTTTCTTT. It translates to CASSYDRTGQNTEAFF.

The chain uses TRBV6-5 and TRBJ2-2; tentatively, D is TRBD2 (5 bases). Germline V gene lookup returns CDR1 MNHEY and CDR2 SVGAGI. V was cut by 7 bases and J by 1 base, with 13 bases left in between. The length of the CDR3 is 15 residues. CDR3 residues: CASIGGSKNTGELFF. The CDR3 bases are TGTGCCAGCATTGGAGGCAGTAAGAACACCGGGGAGCTGTTTTTT.

This clone has only a few counts. The gene calls are TRBV11-1 and TRBJ2-1; D uncertain. The germline V and J ends were trimmed by 0 bases and 3 bases, with 6 bases remaining between them. CDR3 length: 14 amino acids. Germline V lookup: CDR1 SGHAT, CDR2 FQDESV (reference sequence). CDR3 in amino acids: CASSLAGIYNEQFF. As DNA, the CDR3 is TGTGCCAGCAGCTTAGCGGGGATCTACAATGAGCAGTTCTTC.

This clone was counted a few times. The chain couples TRBV29-1 to TRBJ2-7; either TRBD1 or TRBD2 may fit D (5 bases each). V lost 4 bases to trimming and J lost 2 bases, with 12 bases between them. CDR3 length: 13 amino acids. Germline CDR1 reads SQVTM; CDR2 reads ANQGSEA. The CDR3 spells CSVVGAGTYEQYF. In DNA form, the CDR3 reads TGCAGCGTTGTAGGGGCGGGCACCTACGAGCAGTACTTC.

This clone has only one observation. The V call is TRBV27, the J call TRBJ1-5; 11 bases agree with TRBD1. The CDR3 runs 15 residues. The germline V gene encodes CDR1 MNHEY and CDR2 SMNVEV (reference sequence). The V and J ends lost 3 bases and 3 bases, in that order; junction bases with no gene match: 1. DNA of the CDR3: TGTGCCAGCAGTTTGGGACAGGGGGACAATCAGCCCCAGCATTTT. Translation gives CASSLGQGDNQPQHF.

V gene TRBV30 combines with J gene TRBJ1-2, with D unclear. Trimming left V 1 base short and J 8 bases short, with 5 bases between. From germline, CDR1 is GTSNPN and CDR2 SVGIG (reference sequence). This CDR3 spans 10 amino acids. CDR3 DNA sequence: TGTGCCTGGAGTGGGTTGGGCTACACCTTC. This codes for CAWSGLGYTF.

The V gene is TRBV29-1, the J gene TRBJ2-5; D is uncertain. There are 12 residues in the CDR3. From germline, CDR1 is SQVTM and CDR2 ANQGSEA. With 6 bases removed from V and 5 bases from J, the gap between germline ends came to 13 bases. CDR3 in DNA: TGCAGCGTGGGATCCCCTCGGGAGACCCAGTACTTC. Its protein is CSVGSPRETQYF.

The chain uses TRBV19 and TRBJ1-1; D is undetermined. Trimming took off 10 bases at V and 7 bases at J, with 16 bases between the two ends. Germline V CDR1 and CDR2: LNHDA, SQIVND (reference sequence). The CDR3 sequence is 12 residues long. The CDR3 DNA sequence: TGTGCCACTTTAACCGAACATCTTGAAGCTTTCTTT. Its translation: CATLTEHLEAFF.

This clone occurred a few times. The chain combines TRBV13 with TRBJ2-7; D possibly matches TRBD1 or TRBD2 (5 bases each). The CDR3 extends over 15 amino acids. V lost 4 bases and J 4 bases, leaving 17 bases between the germline ends. CDR1 is PRHDT and CDR2 is FYEKMQ in the germline V gene (reference sequence). The CDR3 here is CASSSASEEGYEQYF. CDR3 in DNA: TGTGCCAGCAGCTCGGCCTCAGAAGAGGGGTACGAGCAGTACTTC. The entire variable domain, with the rest obtained from reference TRBV13 and TRBJ2-7, is as follows: AAGVIQSPRHLIKEKRETATLKCYPIPRHDTVYWYQQGPGQDPQFLISFYEKMQSDKGSIPDRFSAQQFSDYHSELNMSSLELGDSALYFCASSSASEEGYEQYFGPGTRLTVT.

For the CDR3, the DNA is TGTGCCTGGAGTGGAGGGACAGGGGGCTACGAGCAGTACTTC. Translating it yields CAWSGGTGGYEQYF. The V and J genes are TRBV30 and TRBJ2-7; 11 positions match TRBD1. CDR1 is GTSNPN, CDR2 SVGIG, per germline (reference sequence). CDR3 length equals 14 residues. Unmatched junction bases numbered 2, after V lost 1 base and J lost 3 bases.

The chain links TRBV5-4 to TRBJ1-1; possibly TRBD1 for D (5 bases). The CDR3 loop spans 13 amino acids. The V end lost 3 bases, the J end lost 5 bases, and 11 bases lay between the germline ends. Germline CDR1 and CDR2: SGHNT and YYREEE (reference sequence). The CDR3 loop is CASSWRGGTEAFF. CDR3 DNA sequence: TGTGCCAGCAGCTGGCGGGGGGGGACTGAAGCTTTCTTT.

V and J are TRBV6-6 and TRBJ2-7; tentatively, D is TRBD1 (6 bases). Between the trimmed V and J ends, which lost 6 bases and 2 bases, there was a span of 17 bases. The CDR3 spans 15 residues. The germline V gene has CDR1 MNHNY and CDR2 SVGAGI (reference sequence). DNA for the CDR3: TGTGCCAGCAGGGTACGGACAGAATCGACCTACGAGCAGTACTTC. Its protein is CASRVRTESTYEQYF.

This clone appeared a few times. The V call is TRBV7-9, the J call TRBJ2-5; D unresolved. This CDR3 has 16 residues. The V end was cut by 5 bases, the J end by 1 base, with 17 bases between. The germline gives CDR1 SEHNR, CDR2 FQNEAQ (reference sequence). The CDR3 here is CASSRNYRVPQETQYF. The CDR3 DNA is TGTGCCAGCAGCCGTAACTATCGGGTGCCCCAAGAGACCCAGTACTTC. The variable domain in full, completed from reference TRBV7-9 and TRBJ2-5, reads DTGVSQNPRHKITKRGQNVTFRCDPISEHNRLYWYRQTLGQGPEFLTYFQNEAQLEKSRLLSDRFSAERPKGSFSTLEIQRTEQGDSAMYLCASSRNYRVPQETQYFGPGTRLLVL.

The chain employs TRBV6-5 and TRBJ1-2; 12 nucleotides line up with TRBD1. This CDR3 comprises 15 residues. V gave up 7 bases and J gave up 3 bases; unmatched junction bases: 6. The V gene's germline CDR1 is MNHEY and CDR2 SVGAGI. CDR3 protein: CASMYGTGGDYGYTF. In nucleotides, the CDR3 is TGTGCCAGCATGTACGGGACAGGGGGCGACTATGGCTACACCTTC.

CDR3 DNA sequence: TGTGCCAGCAGCGTAGCGAGGGACGTGGCCTATGGCTACACCTTC. It yields the protein CASSVARDVAYGYTF. The chain is built from TRBV9 and TRBJ1-2, with D possibly TRBD1 on 5 matching bases. CDR3 size: 15 residues. CDR1 is SGDLS, CDR2 YYNGEE, per germline. V shed 0 bases and J shed 4 bases, with 13 bases lying between them. Looking up the rest from reference TRBV9 and TRBJ1-2 gives the full variable domain: DSGVTQTPKHLITATGQRVTLRCSPRSGDLSVYWYQQSLDQGLQFLIQYYNGEERAKGNILERFSAQQFPDLHSELNLSSLELGDSALYFCASSVARDVAYGYTFGSGTRLTVV.

The rearrangement uses TRBV18 and TRBJ1-5; D call uncertain. Trimming took off 5 bases at V and 7 bases at J, with 12 bases between the two ends. CDR3 length: 13 amino acids. Germline CDR1 KGHSH, CDR2 LQKENI. The CDR3 loop is CASSSASGQPQHF. The DNA of the CDR3 is TGTGCCAGCTCATCGGCGAGTGGGCAGCCCCAGCATTTT.

The table lists this clone with a few counts. This chain links TRBV2 with TRBJ2-7, with 13 positions matching TRBD2. Germline assignment: CDR1 SNHLY and CDR2 FYNNEI. The CDR3 loop spans 18 amino acids. V was clipped by 2 bases and J by 4 bases; unmatched bases: 11. The CDR3 here is CASSEILRLAGGQYEQYF. CDR3 nucleotide sequence: TGTGCCAGCAGTGAAATCCTCAGACTAGCGGGGGGACAATACGAGCAGTACTTC.

There are a few counts of this clone. The chain combines TRBV29-1 with TRBJ2-1, with 8 bases matching TRBD2. The germline V gene has CDR1 SQVTM and CDR2 ANQGSEA. V dropped 0 bases and J dropped 2; count of bases not matched to a gene: 3. This CDR3 is 15 amino acids long. The CDR3 DNA follows: TGCAGCGTTGAAGAGCGGGGGGCTCCCTACAATGAGCAGTTCTTC. Amino acid sequence: CSVEERGAPYNEQFF.

This chain joins TRBV2 and TRBJ2-7, with 8 positions matching TRBD1. Germline V gene lookup returns CDR1 SNHLY and CDR2 FYNNEI. The CDR3 is 12 amino acids. The junction had 5 bases not matched to a gene; V was cut back by 11 bases and J by 2 bases. The CDR3 DNA sequence: TGTGCCGGCGGGACAGGCCCCTACGAGCAGTACTTC. Encoded protein: CAGGTGPYEQYF.

The CDR3 region has the DNA TGTGCCAGCCTCGGATGGGGGACGATGTCCTACGAGCAGTACTTC. As protein: CASLGWGTMSYEQYF. This chain connects TRBV2 to TRBJ2-7; D assignment may be TRBD1 or TRBD2 (5 bases each). Per germline, CDR1 SNHLY and CDR2 FYNNEI. This CDR3 is built from 15 residues. The V gene lost 8 bases and the J gene lost 1 base, with 18 bases spanning the gap.

This chain uses TRBV4-3 with TRBJ1-2; 7 bases are shared with TRBD1. The length of the CDR3 is 15 residues. With V trimmed by 1 base and J by 4 bases, 6 bases remained unmatched. The V gene's germline CDR1 is LGHNA and CDR2 YSLEER. CDR3 protein: CASSQGVGQTYGYTF. DNA for the CDR3: TGCGCCAGCAGCCAAGGTGTGGGACAGACCTATGGCTACACCTTC.

The chain is built from TRBV5-1 and TRBJ2-7, with TRBD1 matching 7 bases. The CDR3 sequence is 17 residues long. Germline V CDR1 and CDR2: SGHRS, YFSETQ. With 1 base clipped from V and 2 bases from J, the junction kept 12 bases outside the gene matches. The CDR3 bases are TGCGCCAGCAGCTTGACCTCCGACCGGGACAGACCCTACGAGCAGTACTTC. Amino acid sequence: CASSLTSDRDRPYEQYF.

This clone was seen more than once but under ten times. The V call is TRBV11-2, the J call TRBJ2-2; D is unresolved. The CDR3 length is 15 residues. CDR1 and CDR2 from the germline V gene are SGHAT and FQNNGV. Between the trimmed V and J ends, which lost 7 bases and 6 bases, there was a span of 18 bases. CDR3 bases: TGTGCCAGCACCTCGTTTTTGAACATCGCCGGGGAGCTGTTTTTT. As protein: CASTSFLNIAGELFF.

The chain couples TRBV5-6 to TRBJ2-7, with D tentatively TRBD2 (6 bases). Looked up from germline, CDR1 is SGHDT and CDR2 is YYEEEE. V lost 6 bases to trimming and J lost 5 bases, with 15 bases between them. CDR3 size: 13 residues. The chain's CDR3 is CASTFRGYHEQYF. CDR3 nucleotides: TGTGCCAGCACCTTCCGGGGGTACCACGAGCAGTACTTC.

The chain carries TRBV9 and TRBJ2-1, with 9 nucleotides matching TRBD1. CDR3 length: 14 residues. Germline V gives CDR1 SGDLS, CDR2 YYNGEE. With V trimmed by 3 bases and J by 7 bases, 5 bases remained unmatched. CDR3 protein: CASSGGQGLNEQFF. CDR3 in DNA: TGTGCCAGCAGCGGGGGACAGGGACTAAATGAGCAGTTCTTC.

The V call is TRBV15, the J call TRBJ1-1; D unclear. Germline V CDR1 and CDR2: LNHNV, YYDKDF (reference sequence). Trimming removed 6 bases from V and 5 bases from J, with 16 bases in between. The CDR3 contains 14 residues. The CDR3 reads CATSHASLGTEAFF. The CDR3 bases are TGTGCCACCAGTCATGCATCGCTAGGGACTGAAGCTTTCTTT.

This clone was counted only a few times. The chain combines TRBV29-1 with TRBJ1-3, with unresolved D. The germline gives CDR1 SQVTM, CDR2 ANQGSEA. CDR3 length equals 11 residues. The germline V and J ends were trimmed by 4 bases and 8 bases, with 9 bases remaining between them. The CDR3 nucleotides are TGCAGCGTTGCAATTCCGGACACCATATATTTT. It translates to CSVAIPDTIYF.

This rearrangement joins TRBV6-5 to TRBJ2-5; weak D call: TRBD1 (5 bases). Germline lookup yields CDR1 MNHEY and CDR2 SVGAGI. V was pared by 2 bases and J by 4 bases, with 11 bases between. The CDR3 loop spans 14 amino acids. CDR3 DNA sequence: TGTGCCAGCAGTTACCGACAGCCCGGAGAGACCCAGTACTTC. As protein: CASSYRQPGETQYF.

This clone was seen a few times. This chain joins TRBV19 and TRBJ2-7; TRBD1 matches at 8 bases. The CDR3 is 14 amino acids. V gave up 5 bases and J gave up 5 bases; unmatched junction bases: 8. Per germline, CDR1 LNHDA and CDR2 SQIVND (reference sequence). CDR3: CASSSPGQGNEQYF. The CDR3 nucleotides read TGTGCCAGTAGTTCCCCCGGACAGGGAAACGAGCAGTACTTC.